These T cell receptor beta chains were read from a single sample in a study of T cells after yellow fever vaccination. TCRdb ran MiXCR on the 5' RACE reads and lists one entry per CDR3 protein. The repertoire holds 300,000 to 400,000 distinct CDR3 sequences, with about an eighth as singletons. The specimen comprised CD4+ T cells sorted from PBMCs, sampled 15 days after the yellow fever booster vaccination. The origin of the receptors is a man younger than 30 who received the YFV17D yellow fever vaccine. The CDR3 runs from the conserved cysteine through the conserved F or W. The order of the fields is V gene, J gene, clone size, D gene, CDR3 protein, CDR3 DNA. The D gene is left open where the match is weak. A clone size is listed for some rows: how often the clone was seen (once, few, many), or a class if it is expanded.

TRBV19,TRBJ1-1,.,.,CASSPGYTEAFF,TGTGCCAGTAGTCCGGGTTATACTGAAGCTTTCTTT
TRBV9,TRBJ2-5,.,TRBD1,CASSPLTGGHETQYF,TGTGCCAGCAGCCCACTTACAGGGGGGCACGAGACCCAGTACTTC
TRBV5-1,TRBJ2-6,few,.,CASSWDKVNSGANVLTF,TGCGCCAGCAGCTGGGATAAGGTGAACTCTGGGGCCAACGTCCTGACTTTC
TRBV10-3,TRBJ2-1,few,.,CAISGGTREDEQFF,TGTGCCATCAGTGGAGGGACCAGAGAGGATGAGCAGTTCTTC
TRBV20-1,TRBJ2-2,few,.,CSARDRQITGELFF,TGCAGTGCTAGAGATCGACAGATCACCGGGGAGCTGTTTTTT
TRBV14,TRBJ2-7,few,TRBD1,CASSQRSEQGVGQYF,TGTGCCAGCAGCCAACGTTCGGAACAGGGGGTCGGGCAGTACTTC
TRBV20-1,TRBJ2-5,.,.,CSAGAGGQETQYF,TGCAGTGCAGGGGCCGGGGGACAAGAGACCCAGTACTTC
TRBV5-1,TRBJ2-1,many,.,CASSFSSTPVGGEQFF,TGCGCCAGCAGCTTCTCCTCTACCCCGGTCGGGGGTGAGCAGTTCTTC
TRBV25-1,TRBJ2-1,.,.,CASSELGGDYNEQFF,TGTGCCAGCAGTGAATTGGGCGGTGACTACAATGAGCAGTTCTTC
TRBV29-1,TRBJ1-2,few,.,CSVGGAGTSYGYTF,TGCAGCGTTGGTGGGGCCGGGACGTCATATGGCTACACCTTC
TRBV11-2,TRBJ2-3,few,.,CASKGPITDTQYF,TGTGCCAGCAAGGGGCCCATCACAGATACGCAGTATTTT
TRBV20-1,TRBJ2-3,.,.,CSASDTPDTQYF,TGCAGTGCTTCCGACACCCCGGATACGCAGTATTTT
TRBV21-1,TRBJ2-7,.,.,CASSIKGASFYEQYF,TGTGCCAGCAGCATCAAAGGCGCCAGCTTCTACGAGCAGTACTTC
TRBV12-3/TRBV12-4,TRBJ1-1,.,.,CASRIGGTEAFF,TGTGCCAGCAGGATAGGGGGCACTGAAGCTTTCTTT
TRBV5-1,TRBJ2-1,.,.,CASSFRQSYNEQFF,TGCGCCAGCAGCTTCAGACAGAGCTACAATGAGCAGTTCTTC
TRBV3-1,TRBJ1-1,few,.,CASSQAAGGTEAFF,TGTGCCAGCAGCCAAGCTGCGGGGGGTACTGAAGCTTTCTTT
TRBV27,TRBJ1-6,few,.,CASSPSGAVLISPLHF,TGTGCCAGCAGTCCCTCCGGGGCGGTACTTATTTCACCCCTCCACTTT
TRBV7-2,TRBJ1-1,.,.,CASSPQGGSPEAFF,TGTGCCAGCAGCCCACAGGGAGGGAGTCCTGAAGCTTTCTTT
TRBV5-1,TRBJ2-2,.,.,CASSLEVAGELFF,TGCGCCAGCAGCTTAGAGGTTGCCGGGGAGCTGTTTTTT
TRBV19,TRBJ2-3,.,TRBD2,CASSIRTSGALQYF,TGTGCCAGTAGTATACGGACTAGCGGGGCCCTGCAGTATTTT
TRBV6-1,TRBJ2-2,.,TRBD1,CASIWDSWEELFF,TGTGCCAGCATATGGGACAGCTGGGAGGAGCTGTTTTTT
TRBV29-1,TRBJ2-3,many,.,CSVSSRLLTDTQYF,TGCAGCGTTTCTTCCCGACTTCTCACAGATACGCAGTATTTT
TRBV7-9,TRBJ1-1,.,.,CASSFGDSEAFF,TGTGCCAGCAGCTTTGGTGACAGTGAAGCTTTCTTT
TRBV5-4,TRBJ2-3,few,TRBD2,CASRGGGTSGTDTQYF,TGTGCCAGCAGAGGGGGTGGGACTAGCGGGACAGATACGCAGTATTTT
TRBV5-1,TRBJ1-2,.,TRBD1,CASRPLTGGAYGYTF,TGCGCCAGCCGACCATTGACAGGGGGCGCCTATGGCTACACCTTC
TRBV5-6,TRBJ1-2,.,TRBD1,CASSLWQGASGYTF,TGTGCCAGCAGCTTATGGCAGGGGGCGAGTGGCTACACCTTC
TRBV2,TRBJ2-5,few,TRBD1,CASSVMTGDETQYF,TGTGCCAGCAGTGTCATGACAGGGGATGAGACCCAGTACTTC
TRBV6-5,TRBJ2-1,many,.,CASRDSSYNEQFF,TGTGCCAGCAGGGACAGCTCCTACAATGAGCAGTTCTTC
TRBV10-3,TRBJ2-1,.,.,CATRVRVSNEQFF,TGTGCCACCAGGGTCAGGGTGTCGAATGAGCAGTTCTTC
TRBV3-1,TRBJ2-1,many,.,CASSHAWGTQYNEQFF,TGTGCCAGCAGCCATGCCTGGGGGACGCAATACAATGAGCAGTTCTTC
TRBV20-1,TRBJ2-3,.,.,CSAREPPRADTQYF,TGCAGTGCTAGAGAGCCGCCCAGGGCAGATACGCAGTATTTT
TRBV2,TRBJ2-3,few,.,CATLRDIHTDTQYF,TGTGCCACCTTACGGGACATCCACACAGATACGCAGTATTTT
TRBV12-3/TRBV12-4,TRBJ2-1,few,.,CASTPTSYNEQFF,TGTGCCAGCACTCCTACGAGTTACAATGAGCAGTTCTTC
TRBV5-1,TRBJ2-3,many,TRBD2,CASSLGTNTDTQYF,TGTGCCAGCAGTCTCGGGACTAACACAGATACGCAGTATTTT
TRBV4-3,TRBJ2-3,many,.,CASSQDWRASTDTQYF,TGCGCCAGCAGCCAAGATTGGAGGGCTAGCACAGATACGCAGTATTTT
TRBV7-3,TRBJ1-1,.,.,CASSLRGPPKGTEAFF,TGTGCCAGCAGCTTACGGGGGCCCCCCAAAGGCACTGAAGCTTTCTTT
TRBV4-3,TRBJ1-2,.,.,CASSQDLSGRWGYGYTF,TGCGCCAGCAGCCAAGATCTTTCCGGGAGATGGGGCTATGGCTACACCTTC
TRBV4-2,TRBJ2-7,few,.,CASSRGEGAYEQYF,TGTGCCAGCAGCCGAGGGGAAGGGGCGTACGAGCAGTACTTC
TRBV6-5,TRBJ2-3,few,.,CASSYSLWRDTQYF,TGTGCCAGCAGTTACTCCCTCTGGAGGGATACGCAGTATTTT
TRBV9,TRBJ2-7,.,TRBD1,CASSLRDSLTYEQYF,TGTGCCAGCAGCCTTCGGGACAGCTTAACCTACGAGCAGTACTTC
TRBV6-2/TRBV6-3,TRBJ2-5,few,TRBD2,CASSGLAGNFQETQYF,TGTGCCAGCAGCGGACTAGCGGGAAACTTTCAAGAGACCCAGTACTTC
TRBV7-2,TRBJ1-1,.,.,CASSLYSVGNTEAFF,TGTGCCAGCAGCTTATACTCGGTGGGTAACACTGAAGCTTTCTTT
TRBV12-3/TRBV12-4,TRBJ1-2,.,.,CASSRIAGLGGGYTF,TGTGCCAGCAGCCGGATAGCCGGACTTGGAGGAGGCTACACCTTC
TRBV28,TRBJ2-1,.,.,CASSLLLQQFF,TGTGCCAGCAGTTTACTGTTGCAGCAGTTCTTC
TRBV7-2,TRBJ1-1,.,TRBD1,CASSEGQGDTEAFF,TGTGCCAGCAGCGAGGGACAGGGCGACACTGAAGCTTTCTTT
TRBV7-9,TRBJ2-3,few,.,CASSLGGGNKGADTQYF,TGTGCCAGCAGCTTAGGCGGCGGCAATAAGGGGGCAGATACGCAGTATTTT
TRBV12-3/TRBV12-4,TRBJ1-1,many,.,CAISRDSWTEAFF,TGTGCCATCTCCCGGGACTCGTGGACTGAAGCTTTCTTT
TRBV27,TRBJ1-5,.,TRBD1,CASGPGQRNQPQHF,TGTGCCAGCGGACCGGGACAGAGGAATCAGCCCCAGCATTTT
TRBV18,TRBJ2-3,.,.,CASSHSQGSTDTQYF,TGTGCCAGCTCACACTCACAGGGTAGCACAGATACGCAGTATTTT
TRBV6-6,TRBJ2-3,few,.,CASSYDAQASDTQYF,TGTGCCAGCAGTTACGACGCGCAGGCCTCCGATACGCAGTATTTT
TRBV2,TRBJ2-2,.,.,CASTGSSVRGELFF,TGTGCCAGCACCGGGAGCAGCGTCCGAGGGGAGCTGTTTTTT
TRBV27,TRBJ1-4,few,TRBD1,CASSSGQRHEKLFF,TGTGCCAGCAGTTCGGGACAGAGACATGAAAAACTGTTTTTT
TRBV15,TRBJ1-2,few,.,CATSRAFGGTYGYTF,TGTGCCACCAGCAGGGCCTTCGGGGGCACCTATGGCTACACCTTC
TRBV6-5,TRBJ2-7,few,.,CASPKQGYEQYF,TGTGCCAGCCCAAAGCAAGGCTACGAGCAGTACTTC
TRBV19,TRBJ2-4,.,.,CASSIDGGTVAKNIQYF,TGTGCCAGTAGTATAGACGGCGGGACGGTAGCCAAAAACATTCAGTACTTC